The entry below describes one TCR beta chain. CDR3 length: 16 residues. CDR1 is SGHTA, CDR2 FQGTGA, per germline. The germline V and J ends were trimmed by 1 base and 6 bases, with 15 bases remaining between them. The data originate from a study of blood T cell repertoires in COVID-19. Study details: Some COVID-19 samples were acute and others convalescent; all came from the United States, Italy and Spain. The analysed material was cDNA or gDNA that came from T cells, B-cell-depleted T cells, or PBMCs.

Authors' processing steps: Estimation of nucleated cell counts was performed using reference gene primer amplification. This table comes from immunoSEQ multiplex PCR, and its TCRdb copy is limited to in-frame clones, with some not included. The V and J calls and clone size come from that table; D and trimming were worked out from the DNA. Of 180,000 or so clones in the sample, around 90% were seen once. The TCR originated in a man aged 50 to 60 with acute or convalescent COVID-19. The chain recombines TRBV7-3 with TRBJ2-2, with D perhaps matching TRBD1 (6 bases). Material for sequencing was peripheral blood. This chain's CDR3 is CASSLSRRGRAGELFF. The CDR3 DNA sequence: TGTGCCAGCAGCTTAAGTCGCAGGGGAAGAGCCGGGGAGCTGTTTTTT. Filled out from reference TRBV7-3 and TRBJ2-2, the complete variable domain reads GAGVSQTPSNKVTEKGKYVELRCDPISGHTALYWYRQSLGQGPEFLIYFQGTGAADDSGLPNDRFFAVRPEGSVSTLKIQRTERGDSAVYLCASSLSRRGRAGELFFGEGSRLTVL.